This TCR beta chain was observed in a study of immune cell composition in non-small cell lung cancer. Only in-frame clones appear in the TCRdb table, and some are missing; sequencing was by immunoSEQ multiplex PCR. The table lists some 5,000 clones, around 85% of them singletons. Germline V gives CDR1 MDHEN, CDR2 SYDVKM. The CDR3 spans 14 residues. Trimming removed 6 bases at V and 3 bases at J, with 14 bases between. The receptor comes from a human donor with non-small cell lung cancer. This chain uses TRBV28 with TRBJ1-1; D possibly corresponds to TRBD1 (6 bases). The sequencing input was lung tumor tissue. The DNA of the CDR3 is TGTGCCAGCAGCCCCAGGGGCAGGGACACTGAAGCTTTCTTT. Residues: CASSPRGRDTEAFF.